This TCR beta chain was obtained from a study of CD8 T cells in ankylosing spondylitis. The study, taken as a whole, reports: CD8+ disease-linked clones were present at relatively low frequencies in blood. What seemed typical of ankylosing spondylitis blood was a TCR beta motif built from several highly homologous variants. Significant enrichment of disease-linked clones was reported in matched ankylosing spondylitis synovial fluid.

On this clonotype: Antigen unknown.

Preparation of TCR beta libraries was done by quantitative 5'-RACE with molecular barcodes. TCRdb reprocessed the 5' RACE reads with MiXCR, giving one entry per CDR3 protein. This sample has 450,000 or so distinct CDR3 sequences, with around 26% found just once. The V gene's germline CDR1 is LNHNV and CDR2 YYDKDF (reference sequence). Trimming took 0 bases from V and 6 from J; bases not matched to a gene: 4. The CDR3 consists of 16 residues. The sequenced material came from blood, either unsorted or a sorted T cell fraction (not recorded which). The chain employs TRBV15 and TRBJ2-1; TRBD2 agrees at 11 bases. The TCR was taken from a male donor with ankylosing spondylitis. The CDR3 sequence is CATSREGTSGSNEQFF. The CDR3 coding sequence is TGTGCCACCAGCAGAGAAGGGACTAGCGGCTCCAATGAGCAGTTCTTC.